This T cell receptor beta chain stems from a study of cytomegalovirus exposure and HLA in healthy donors. General observations from the study: The study found most TCR sequences rare, yet found some public TCRs in many donors.

Points on this clone: The antigen is not known.

There are 12 residues in the CDR3. Germline CDR1 and CDR2: SGHNT and YENEEA. Trimming shortened V by 5 bases and J by 7 bases, and 9 bases separated the two germline ends. The primer mix had 60 Vbeta and 13 Jbeta primers. Only in-frame clones appear in the TCRdb table, and some are missing; sequencing was by immunoSEQ multiplex PCR. In the table there are fewer than 150,000 clones, 80% of which are singletons. This receptor was identified in a man aged 25 to 45 in good health and CMV-seronegative. This chain connects TRBV11-3 to TRBJ2-1; D gene ambiguous. The sample consisted of PBMCs. The chain's CDR3 is CASSLSWNEQFF. As DNA, the CDR3 is TGTGCCAGCAGCCTAAGTTGGAATGAGCAGTTCTTC.